This TCR beta chain was recorded in a study of blood T cells in healthy people across ages. Drawing of peripheral blood yielded 8.5 to 10 milliliters from each donor. Using a J-beta primer mix together with a sample-barcoded 5' primer, a second PCR was run for about 6 to 12 cycles. Tags on each cDNA molecule came from a template-switch adaptor with 12 random nucleotides. One entry per CDR3 protein, called by TCRdb with MiXCR from the 5' RACE reads. The profile covers hundreds of thousands of distinct CDR3 sequences, with about a quarter appearing a single time and around 2.9% taken by the ten largest. The V end was cut by 2 bases, the J end by 5 bases, with 12 bases between. The CDR3 consists of 15 residues. Germline V gene data show CDR1 as WSHSY and CDR2 as SAAADI. This sample also belongs to another study, concerning T cells of mothers and their children. That paper states: Each child gave approximately 2.8 million TCR beta CDR3 reads (each mother, over 8.5 million). TCR recombination output is shaped by thymic selection similarly in related and unrelated pairs.

The origin of this receptor is a boy aged 5-17 years in good health. The chain is built from TRBV10-2 and TRBJ1-4; no reliable D call. The source material was blood. This CDR3 is CASSEIGRSNEKLFF. CDR3 nucleotides: TGCGCCAGCAGTGAGATCGGCAGATCAAATGAAAAACTGTTTTTT.